A single sample is the source of the 14 T cell receptor beta chains below, sequenced in a study of T cells in localized non-small cell lung cancer. TCRdb keeps only in-frame clones here, not all; method: immunoSEQ multiplex PCR. The table shows 6,000 to 8,500 clones, with about 94% occurring only once. Sequenced material: peripheral blood, taken before any cancer treatment. The receptors derive from a woman aged 35-75 years with stage I lung adenocarcinoma.

The chain combines TRBV5-5 with TRBJ1-1, with D unclear. Germline-derived CDR1 and CDR2 are SGHKS and YYEKEE (reference sequence). V dropped 1 base and J dropped 0 bases, with 7 bases sitting between them. The length of the CDR3 is 14 residues. CDR3 coding DNA: TGTGCCAGCAGCTTGAACAGCTTGAACACTGAAGCTTTCTTT. It is translated as CASSLNSLNTEAFF.

The chain carries TRBV18 and TRBJ1-2; D is unresolved. The germline gives CDR1 KGHSH, CDR2 LQKENI. V lost 3 bases and J 3 bases, leaving 14 bases between the germline ends. CDR3 length equals 15 residues. The DNA for the CDR3 is TGTGCCAGCTCACCTTCTCCAGGAGGAGACTATGGCTACACCTTC. Its translation is CASSPSPGGDYGYTF.

The chain has TRBV27 and TRBJ1-3; TRBD1 matches 7 bases. Trimming at V came to 5 bases and at J to 2 bases, leaving 6 bases not matched to a gene. CDR1 and CDR2 (germline): MNHEY, SMNVEV (reference sequence). The CDR3 covers 15 residues. CDR3 bases: TGTGCCAGCAGTACCCGGAGGGGGCCTGGAAACACCATATATTTT. Protein sequence: CASSTRRGPGNTIYF.

The genes are TRBV14 and TRBJ2-5; a weak D match, TRBD2 (5 bases). The CDR3 consists of 14 residues. Germline loops: CDR1 SGHDN, CDR2 FVKESK. V shed 4 bases and J shed 4 bases, with 13 bases lying between them. CDR3 nucleotides: TGTGCCAGCAGCCCCTGGCTAGCAGGAGAGACCCAGTACTTC. Encoded protein: CASSPWLAGETQYF.

The J gene is TRBJ1-6, the V gene TRBV2; 7 bases map to TRBD1. V was pared by 6 bases and J by 0 bases, with 2 bases of the junction left unmatched. The CDR3 has 15 amino acids. Germline assignment: CDR1 SNHLY and CDR2 FYNNEI. CDR3: CASSRDSSYNSPLHF. As DNA, the CDR3 is TGTGCCAGCAGCAGGGACAGCTCCTATAATTCACCCCTCCACTTT.

The chain links TRBV5-6 to TRBJ1-2, with D unclear. CDR1 and CDR2 (germline): SGHDT, YYEEEE. V shed 0 bases and J shed 7 bases, with 16 bases lying between them. The CDR3 extends over 15 amino acids. CDR3 in amino acids: CASSLGAASRGGYTF. As DNA, the CDR3 is TGTGCCAGCAGCTTGGGGGCGGCGAGCCGGGGTGGCTACACCTTC.

This clone was observed once. The chain carries TRBV6-5 and TRBJ2-7; D gene ambiguous. The CDR3 has 16 residues. CDR1 MNHEY and CDR2 SVGAGI come from the germline V gene. V was pared by 0 bases and J by 3 bases, with 15 bases between. CDR3 DNA sequence: TGTGCCAGCAGTTACTCGACTCCTGACGGTTACTACGAGCAGTACTTC. Translation: CASSYSTPDGYYEQYF.

The chain recombines TRBV6-1 with TRBJ1-1; a possible D gene is TRBD1 (6 bases). The CDR3 sequence is 14 residues long. V lost 5 bases, J lost 2 bases, and 12 bases lay in between. Germline CDR1 and CDR2: MNHNS and SASEGT. Here the CDR3 reads CASSWTDGNTEAFF. The CDR3 nucleotides are TGTGCCAGCAGTTGGACAGACGGAAACACTGAAGCTTTCTTT.

The gene calls are TRBV5-6 and TRBJ2-3; 10 bases line up with TRBD2. Germline V gene lookup returns CDR1 SGHDT and CDR2 YYEEEE. Unmatched junction bases numbered 11, after V lost 4 bases and J lost 9 bases. The CDR3 runs to 15 residues. The CDR3 DNA is TGTGCCAGCAGCGGCTTGAGTCTAGCGGGAGACACGCAGTATTTT. Encoded protein: CASSGLSLAGDTQYF.

In its sample, this clone was seen a few times. The chain carries TRBV29-1 and TRBJ2-5; tentative D call: TRBD2 (6 bases). The CDR3 is 12 amino acids. CDR1 is SQVTM, CDR2 ANQGSEA, per germline. V was clipped by 6 bases and J by 0 bases, with 8 bases between them. The CDR3 DNA sequence: TGCAGCGTCCGGGAGCACCAAGAGACCCAGTACTTC. The encoded protein is CSVREHQETQYF.

This chain connects TRBV5-1 to TRBJ1-4; D is unclear. There are 16 residues in the CDR3. The V end lost 2 bases, the J end lost 0 bases, and 11 bases lay between the germline ends. The V gene's germline CDR1 is SGHRS and CDR2 YFSETQ. The CDR3 DNA reads TGCGCCAGCAGCTTTGGTACAGTTGCAACTAATGAAAAACTGTTTTTT. It codes for CASSFGTVATNEKLFF.

The J gene is TRBJ2-3, the V gene TRBV7-9; TRBD1 matches at 8 bases. The CDR3 has 15 amino acids. Germline V lookup: CDR1 SEHNR, CDR2 FQNEAQ (reference sequence). The J segment lost 1 base and the V segment lost 5 bases, leaving 5 bases of the junction unmatched. The DNA of the CDR3 is TGTGCCAGCAGCCCGACAGGGGTGCGCACAGATACGCAGTATTTT. Amino acids: CASSPTGVRTDTQYF.

The rearrangement uses TRBV6-1 and TRBJ1-2; 7 bases are a match to TRBD1. Germline CDR1 reads MNHNS; CDR2 reads SASEGT. This CDR3 region has 13 residues. Trimming at V came to 8 bases and at J to 4 bases, leaving 7 bases not matched to a gene. In DNA, the CDR3 is TGTGCCAGCCCGAGACAGGGTGGCTATGGCTACACCTTC. Encoded protein: CASPRQGGYGYTF.

The chain couples TRBV5-8 to TRBJ2-3; maybe TRBD1 (6 bases). The CDR3 runs to 18 residues. Trimming stripped 0 bases from V and 0 bases from J, with 17 bases between. The germline V gene has CDR1 SGHTS and CDR2 YDEGEE. Written as DNA, the CDR3 is TGTGCCAGCAGCTTGGAATTGTTACAGGGTCTGAGCACAGATACGCAGTATTTT. Protein product: CASSLELLQGLSTDTQYF.